The 9 T cell receptor beta chains presented below share a single source sample, sequenced in a study of Graves' ophthalmopathy and Graves' hyperthyroidism. Scientists amplified the TCR beta CDR3 regions from RNA transcripts. The first round was an RT-PCR with HTBI primers, and the second round was a multiplex PCR. One entry per CDR3 protein results from TCRdb running MiXCR on the multiplex PCR reads. Among about 400,000 distinct CDR3 sequences listed, approximately 20% were seen once. The specimen sequenced was peripheral blood. All receptors come from a woman aged 18-29 years with Graves' ophthalmopathy.

This clonotype has ten or more counts. The chain uses TRBV6-5 and TRBJ1-1, with unresolved D. The CDR3 consists of 14 residues. CDR1 and CDR2 from the germline V gene are MNHEY and SVGAGI. V lost 2 bases to trimming and J lost 1 base, with 8 bases between them. CDR3 residues: CASSYGRENTEAFF. The CDR3, as DNA: TGTGCCAGCAGTTACGGGAGGGAGAACACTGAAGCTTTCTTT.

Many counts were recorded for this clonotype. The rearrangement joins TRBV28 to TRBJ1-2, with 7 bases lining up with TRBD1. This CDR3 comprises 14 residues. Germline loops: CDR1 MDHEN, CDR2 SYDVKM. The J segment lost 3 bases and the V segment lost 5 bases, leaving 6 bases of the junction unmatched. CDR3: CASSAPGQYYGYTF. CDR3 coding DNA: TGTGCCAGCAGTGCCCCGGGACAGTACTATGGCTACACCTTC.

This clonotype has at least ten counts. The V gene is TRBV4-2, the J gene TRBJ1-5; 9 bases are shared with TRBD1. With 0 bases clipped from V and 1 base from J, the junction kept 7 bases outside the gene matches. Germline assignment: CDR1 LGHNA and CDR2 YNFKEQ. This CDR3 is 18 amino acids long. CDR3 sequence (DNA): TGTGCCAGCAGCCAAGATATACAGGGGGCTTTGAGCAATCAGCCCCAGCATTTT. Translated, it gives CASSQDIQGALSNQPQHF.

The table lists this clonotype with many counts. This chain connects TRBV29-1 to TRBJ2-7; D gene ambiguous. Germline V lookup: CDR1 SQVTM, CDR2 ANQGSEA. V shed 4 bases and J shed 2 bases, with 12 bases lying between them. The CDR3 has 13 residues. The CDR3, as DNA: TGCAGCGTTGGGTTGGTGGGTCCCTACGAGCAGTACTTC. Translated: CSVGLVGPYEQYF.

The sample holds many counts of this clonotype. The rearrangement joins TRBV29-1 to TRBJ1-2; the match to TRBD1 covers 7 bases. V was pared by 4 bases and J by 7 bases, with 9 bases of the junction left unmatched. Germline CDR1 reads SQVTM; CDR2 reads ANQGSEA. The CDR3 is 13 residues long. Here the CDR3 reads CSVGEEGASGYTF. The CDR3, as DNA: TGCAGCGTTGGTGAGGAGGGGGCAAGTGGCTACACCTTC.

This clonotype has a count of ten or more. J is TRBJ1-1 and V is TRBV14; D is perhaps TRBD1 (5 bases). The germline V gene has CDR1 SGHDN and CDR2 FVKESK. The germline V and J ends were trimmed by 4 bases and 4 bases, with 16 bases remaining between them. CDR3 size: 15 residues. CDR3 sequence: CASSLKAGGSTEAFF. CDR3 coding DNA: TGTGCCAGCAGCCTCAAAGCTGGGGGGTCCACTGAAGCTTTCTTT. The full variable domain, its missing parts supplied by reference TRBV14 and TRBJ1-1, is EAGVTQFPSHSVIEKGQTVTLRCDPISGHDNLYWYRRVMGKEIKFLLHFVKESKQDESGMPNNRFLAERTGGTYSTLKVQPAELEDSGVYFCASSLKAGGSTEAFFGQGTRLTVV.

This clonotype was picked up many times. The gene calls are TRBV28 and TRBJ2-4; 8 positions match TRBD2. CDR1 is MDHEN and CDR2 is SYDVKM in the germline V gene. The length of the CDR3 is 15 residues. The J segment lost 1 base and the V segment lost 8 bases, leaving 7 bases of the junction unmatched. Here the CDR3 DNA reads TGTGCCAGCTGCGGGGGGCCTGGGGCCAAAAACATTCAGTACTTC. Its protein product is CASCGGPGAKNIQYF.

This clonotype was seen ten or more times. V is TRBV4-3 and J is TRBJ1-3; D ambiguous. V lost 0 bases and J lost 0, with 15 bases in between. This CDR3 comprises 18 residues. CDR1 and CDR2 from the germline V gene are LGHNA and YSLEER. CDR3 loop: CASSQDSSEAASGNTIYF. As DNA, the CDR3 is TGCGCCAGCAGCCAAGATTCATCCGAGGCCGCCTCTGGAAACACCATATATTTT.

The chain carries TRBV13 and TRBJ2-7; no clear D. V was shortened by 7 bases and J by 4 bases, with 14 bases between the two germline ends. The CDR3 totals 13 residues. Germline CDR1 and CDR2: PRHDT and FYEKMQ (reference sequence). CDR3 coding DNA: TGTGCCAGCAACCCCGAACTTGGATACGAGCAGTACTTC. Encoded protein: CASNPELGYEQYF.